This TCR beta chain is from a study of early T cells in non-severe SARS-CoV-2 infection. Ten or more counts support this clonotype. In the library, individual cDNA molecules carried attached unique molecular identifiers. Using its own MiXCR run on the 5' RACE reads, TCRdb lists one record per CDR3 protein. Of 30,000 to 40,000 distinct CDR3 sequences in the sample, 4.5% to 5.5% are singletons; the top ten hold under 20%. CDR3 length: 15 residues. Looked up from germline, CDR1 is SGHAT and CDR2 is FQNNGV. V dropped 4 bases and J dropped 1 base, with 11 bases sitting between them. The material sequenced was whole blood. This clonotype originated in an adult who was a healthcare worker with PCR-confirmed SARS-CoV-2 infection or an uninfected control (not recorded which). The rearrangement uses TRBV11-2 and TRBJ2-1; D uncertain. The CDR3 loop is CASSYGLGSYNEQFF. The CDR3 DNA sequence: TGTGCCAGCAGCTATGGGCTAGGTTCCTACAATGAGCAGTTCTTC.